The T cell receptor beta chain described here comes from a study of blood T cell repertoires in COVID-19. Trimming cost V 2 bases and J 9 bases, with 11 bases left between them. CDR1 SEHNR and CDR2 FQNEAQ come from the germline V gene (reference sequence). The CDR3 consists of 13 residues. The repertoire was sequenced with immunoSEQ multiplex PCR; TCRdb's copy has only in-frame clones and lacks some. The sample lists 130,000 to 150,000 clones, approximately 80% occurring once. This receptor was obtained from a woman aged 60-75 years with acute or convalescent COVID-19. The sample was peripheral blood. The chain uses TRBV7-9 and TRBJ2-1; D is perhaps TRBD1 (5 bases). The chain's CDR3 is CASSLFERGEQFF. The CDR3 nucleotides read TGTGCCAGCAGCTTATTTGAAAGGGGTGAGCAGTTCTTC.